The 14 T cell receptor beta chains below come from one sample, sequenced in a study of blood T cell repertoires in COVID-19. The table came from immunoSEQ multiplex PCR; TCRdb's copy has only in-frame clones and leaves some out. Altogether under 250,000 clones are present, 85% to 90% being singletons, with the ten largest covering approximately 2.6%. Material for sequencing was peripheral blood. Source of these receptors: a man aged 25 to 40 with COVID-19, enrolled during active disease.

The chain combines TRBV21-1 with TRBJ1-2; the table's D call, TRBD1, was not checked against the DNA. TRBV21-1 is labeled a pseudogene. The CDR3 extends over 17 amino acids. CDR3 DNA sequence: TGTGCCAGCACCCTGCTGGGGGCAGGGGGTGACAGGAATGGCTACACCTTC. Translating it yields CASTLLGAGGDRNGYTF.

The chain uses TRBV27 and TRBJ1-6, with TRBD1 identical over 12 bases. In germline, CDR1 is MNHEY, CDR2 SMNVEV (reference sequence). J gave up 6 bases and V 4 bases, and 16 bases lay outside the gene matches. This CDR3 region has 20 residues. CDR3 sequence: CASSSHSGTGGELGNSPLHF. In DNA, the CDR3 is TGTGCCAGCAGTTCGCACTCCGGGACAGGGGGCGAGTTAGGTAATTCACCCCTCCACTTT.

J is TRBJ1-2 and V is TRBV5-1; 9 bases line up with TRBD1. The CDR3 consists of 13 residues. The germline gives CDR1 SGHRS, CDR2 YFSETQ. V was clipped by 7 bases and J by 7 bases; unmatched bases: 8. As DNA, the CDR3 is TGCGCCAGCCGGGACAGGGAGACTGCTGGCTACACCTTC. Translated, it gives CASRDRETAGYTF.

The gene calls are TRBV5-4 and TRBJ2-1, with D tentatively TRBD1 (5 bases). Germline lookup yields CDR1 SGHNT and CDR2 YYREEE (reference sequence). Trimming stripped 0 bases from V and 4 bases from J, with 8 bases between. CDR3 length equals 14 residues. The CDR3, as DNA: TGTGCCAGCAGCTTGGTTCAGGGTTACAATGAGCAGTTCTTC. It translates to CASSLVQGYNEQFF.

About this clone itself: The junction departs from the called germline gene at one end, perhaps through a read error. This chain links TRBV15 with TRBJ2-4; D may be TRBD2 (6 bases). This CDR3 has 14 amino acids. Germline CDR1 is LNHNV and CDR2 is YYDKDF (reference sequence). The CDR3: CATSRPGAQNIQYF. CDR3 nucleotides: TGTGCCACCAGCAGACCGGGAGCCCAAAACATTCAGTACTTC.

The gene calls are TRBV10-3 and TRBJ1-1; a weak D match, TRBD1 (5 bases). The germline CDR1 and CDR2 sequences are ENHRY and SYGVKD. Trimming pared 2 bases from V and 7 bases from J, leaving 17 bases between. The CDR3 totals 15 residues. The CDR3 sequence: CAISEQYLWGDEAFF. In DNA form, the CDR3 reads TGTGCCATCAGTGAGCAATATCTTTGGGGGGATGAAGCTTTCTTT.

In its sample, this clone was seen once. V usage is TRBV9 and J usage is TRBJ1-2; D is perhaps TRBD1 (5 bases). Trimming left V 0 bases short and J 6 bases short, with 18 bases between. The CDR3 has 16 amino acids. Per the germline V gene, CDR1 is SGDLS and CDR2 is YYNGEE. For the CDR3, the DNA is TGTGCCAGCAGCGTAGCCTCCGGGGGGGATTCGGATGGCTACACCTTC. Encoded protein: CASSVASGGDSDGYTF. Full variable domain (outside the CDR3, taken from reference TRBV9 and TRBJ1-2): DSGVTQTPKHLITATGQRVTLRCSPRSGDLSVYWYQQSLDQGLQFLIQYYNGEERAKGNILERFSAQQFPDLHSELNLSSLELGDSALYFCASSVASGGDSDGYTFGSGTRLTVV.

The CDR3 sequence: CASSLARGTDTQYF. The CDR3 DNA reads TGTGCCAGCAGCTTGGCGCGCGGCACAGATACGCAGTATTTT. V is TRBV5-4 and J is TRBJ2-3; the D is unclear. Germline CDR1 and CDR2: SGHNT and YYREEE (reference sequence). The V gene lost 0 bases and the J gene lost 1 base, with 6 bases spanning the gap. The CDR3 contains 14 residues. Drawing the rest from reference TRBV5-4 and TRBJ2-3, the complete variable domain is ETGVTQSPTHLIKTRGQQVTLRCSSQSGHNTVSWYQQALGQGPQFIFQYYREEENGRGNFPPRFSGLQFPNYSSELNVNALELDDSALYLCASSLARGTDTQYFGPGTRLTVL.

This chain uses TRBV18 with TRBJ1-4, with 9 bases aligning to TRBD1. The CDR3 contains 14 residues. Germline loops: CDR1 KGHSH, CDR2 LQKENI. With V trimmed by 3 bases and J by 5 bases, 1 base remained unmatched. CDR3 in DNA: TGTGCCAGCTCACCGACAGGGGGAAATGAAAAACTGTTTTTT. It translates to CASSPTGGNEKLFF.

The chain links TRBV12-3 or TRBV12-4 to TRBJ2-1; D is perhaps TRBD2 (5 bases). V was clipped by 6 bases and J by 6 bases, with 12 bases between them. This CDR3 has 13 residues. The CDR3 region is CASSTRRSNEQFF. The CDR3 nucleotides are TGTGCCAGCAGCACTAGAAGGAGCAATGAGCAGTTCTTC.

The chain carries TRBV6-6 and TRBJ2-3; 7 bases are a match to TRBD2. The length of the CDR3 is 14 residues. Germline V CDR1 and CDR2: MNHNY, SVGAGI (reference sequence). The V segment lost 6 bases and the J segment 2 bases; nucleotides outside the gene matches: 5. CDR3 amino acids: CASRKGLTTDTQYF. The CDR3 nucleotides read TGTGCCAGCAGAAAGGGACTAACCACAGATACGCAGTATTTT.

V is TRBV19 and J is TRBJ2-6; D possibly corresponds to TRBD1 (5 bases). Germline V gene data show CDR1 as LNHDA and CDR2 as SQIVND (reference sequence). The CDR3 is made up of 17 amino acids. V lost 7 bases and J lost 1, with 17 bases in between. The CDR3 loop is CASTPGKLGSGANVLTF. In DNA, the CDR3 is TGTGCCAGTACCCCAGGGAAACTCGGATCTGGGGCCAACGTCCTGACTTTC. Based on the CDR3 plus reference TRBV19 and TRBJ2-6, the full variable domain is DGGITQSPKYLFRKEGQNVTLSCEQNLNHDAMYWYRQDPGQGLRLIYYSQIVNDFQKGDIAEGYSVSREKKESFPLTVTSAQKNPTAFYLCASTPGKLGSGANVLTFGAGSRLTVL.

The CDR3 loop is CASSLGQSLSYNEQFF. The CDR3 bases are TGCGCCAGCAGCTTGGGCCAGTCGCTCTCCTACAATGAGCAGTTCTTC. The J gene is TRBJ2-1, the V gene TRBV5-1; D not resolved. The CDR3 length is 16 residues. Per the germline V gene, CDR1 is SGHRS and CDR2 is YFSETQ. The V end lost 0 bases, the J end lost 0 bases, and 10 bases lay between the germline ends.

V gene TRBV4-3 combines with J gene TRBJ1-5; D might be TRBD1 (6 bases). Germline CDR1 and CDR2: LGHNA and YSLEER. This CDR3 has 17 residues. V was clipped by 0 bases and J by 3 bases, with 15 bases between them. CDR3 in DNA: TGCGCCAGCAGCCAAGATCTTGGAACAGGGTCCAATCAGCCCCAGCATTTT. It translates to CASSQDLGTGSNQPQHF.